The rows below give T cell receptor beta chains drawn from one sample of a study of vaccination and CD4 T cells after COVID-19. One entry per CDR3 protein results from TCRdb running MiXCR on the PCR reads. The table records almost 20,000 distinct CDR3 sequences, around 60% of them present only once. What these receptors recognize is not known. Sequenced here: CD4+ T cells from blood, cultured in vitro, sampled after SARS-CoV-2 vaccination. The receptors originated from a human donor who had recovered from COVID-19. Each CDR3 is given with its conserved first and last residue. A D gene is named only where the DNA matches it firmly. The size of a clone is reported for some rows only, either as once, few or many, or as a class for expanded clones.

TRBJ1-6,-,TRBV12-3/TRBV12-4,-,TGTGCCAGCAGTTTAAGTTCACCAGAAGGATCACCCCTCCACTTT,CASSLSSPEGSPLHF
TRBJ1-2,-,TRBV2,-,TGTGCCAGCAGCAGCTATGATGGCTACACCTTC,CASSSYDGYTF
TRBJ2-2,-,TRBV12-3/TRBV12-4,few,TGTGCCAGCAGTTCGACAGGTTCCTCCGGGGAGCTGTTTTTT,CASSSTGSSGELFF
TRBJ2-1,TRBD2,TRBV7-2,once,TGTGCCAGCAGTGCGGGGGGCGCCTGGGGTTTGGGTGAGCAGTTCTTC,CASSAGGAWGLGEQFF
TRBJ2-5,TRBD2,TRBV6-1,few,TGTGCCAGCAAGGGCGGGGGGGCCTGGGAGACCCAGTACTTC,CASKGGGAWETQYF
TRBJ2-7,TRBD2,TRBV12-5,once,TGTGCTAGTGCCCCTAGACTAGCGGGACCATCCGAGCAGTACTTC,CASAPRLAGPSEQYF
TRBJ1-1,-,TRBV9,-,TGTGCCAGCAGCGTAGGGGACACTGAAGCTTTCTTT,CASSVGDTEAFF
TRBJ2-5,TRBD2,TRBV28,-,TGTGCCAGCAGTTCTTACAAGCGGGAGGGCCGAGAGACCCAGTACTTC,CASSSYKREGRETQYF
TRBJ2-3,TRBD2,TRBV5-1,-,TGCGCCAGCAGCCCGGGGGGTTCTAGCACAGATACGCAGTATTTT,CASSPGGSSTDTQYF
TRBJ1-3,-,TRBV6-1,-,TGTGCCAGCAGTGACCGAGAGGGGTGGTATGGAAACACCATATATTTT,CASSDREGWYGNTIYF
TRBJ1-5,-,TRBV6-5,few,TGTGCCAGCAGTTACTCAAGGGATCAGCCCCAGCATTTT,CASSYSRDQPQHF
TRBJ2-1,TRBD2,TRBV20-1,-,TGCAGTGCTAGGGGTAGCGGGATATCCTACAATGAGCAGTTCTTC,CSARGSGISYNEQFF
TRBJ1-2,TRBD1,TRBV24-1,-,TGTGCCACCAGACCCGACAGGGGCCATACTAACTATGGCTACACCTTC,CATRPDRGHTNYGYTF
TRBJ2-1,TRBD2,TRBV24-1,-,TGTGCCACCAGTGATTTGGGGACTAGCGGGAGAAATGAGCAGTTCTTC,CATSDLGTSGRNEQFF
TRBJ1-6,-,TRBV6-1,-,TGTGCCAGCAGTGAAGGGGTGTCACCCCTCCACTTT,CASSEGVSPLHF
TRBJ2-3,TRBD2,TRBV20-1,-,TGCAGTGCGTGGCGGGGGGACACAGATACGCAGTATTTT,CSAWRGDTDTQYF
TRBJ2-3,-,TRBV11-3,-,TGTGCCAGCAGCTTAGATGGGGAAGGAAGCACAGATACGCAGTATTTT,CASSLDGEGSTDTQYF
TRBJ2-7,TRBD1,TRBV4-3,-,TGCGCCAGCAGCCGCACGGGACAGGCTCCCTACGAGCAGTACTTC,CASSRTGQAPYEQYF
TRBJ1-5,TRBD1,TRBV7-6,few,TGTGCCAGCAGCCCCCTCGGACAGGCAAATCAGCCCCAGCATTTT,CASSPLGQANQPQHF
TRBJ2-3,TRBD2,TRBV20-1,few,TGCAGTGCTAGAGATCAGAGCGGGGGGGCCGGGTACAGAACGCAGTATTTT,CSARDQSGGAGYRTQYF
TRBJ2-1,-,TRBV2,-,TGTGCCAGCAGTTATATCAGCAACAATGAGCAGTTCTTC,CASSYISNNEQFF
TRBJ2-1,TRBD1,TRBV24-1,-,TGTGCCACCAGTGATCCGGCCGCAGGGGGTCACAATGAGCAGTTCTTC,CATSDPAAGGHNEQFF
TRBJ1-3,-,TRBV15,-,TGTGCCACCCAGGGAGGCCATTCCCCAGGAAACACCATATATTTT,CATQGGHSPGNTIYF
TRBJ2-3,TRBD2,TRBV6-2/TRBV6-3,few,TGTGCCAGCAGGACAAGCGGGGGGGCAGATACGCAGTATTTT,CASRTSGGADTQYF
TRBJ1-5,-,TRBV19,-,TGTGCCAGTAGGGACAGTAGCAATCAGCCCCAGCATTTT,CASRDSSNQPQHF
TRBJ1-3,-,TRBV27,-,TGTGCCAGCAGTTTATCCTCTGGAAACACCATATATTTT,CASSLSSGNTIYF
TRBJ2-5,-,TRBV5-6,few,TGTGCCAGCAGCTGGACAGACGGTCAAGAGACCCAGTACTTC,CASSWTDGQETQYF
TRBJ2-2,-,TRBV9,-,TGTGCCAGCAGCCCCCGGACGGCGAACACCGGGGAGCTGTTTTTT,CASSPRTANTGELFF
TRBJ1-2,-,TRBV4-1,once,TGCGCCAGCAGCCAACCTGGCCAGGGGAGGACGGGCTATGGCTACACCTTC,CASSQPGQGRTGYGYTF
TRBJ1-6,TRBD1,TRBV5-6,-,TGTGCCAGCAGCATAAGGACAGGGCGGAATTCACCCCTCCACTTT,CASSIRTGRNSPLHF
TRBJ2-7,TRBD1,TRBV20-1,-,TGCAGTGCTAGAGAAACAGGGGGGTACGAGCAGTACTTC,CSARETGGYEQYF
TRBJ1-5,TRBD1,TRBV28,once,TGTGCCAGCACCCCGGCCGGGACAGTGTATAGTGGCAATCAGCCCCAGCATTTT,CASTPAGTVYSGNQPQHF
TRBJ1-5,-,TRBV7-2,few,TGTGCCAGCAGCCTCGGAGGGGAAAGATATCAGCCCCAGCATTTT,CASSLGGERYQPQHF
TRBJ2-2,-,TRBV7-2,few,TGTGCCAGCAGCTTCTCCACCGGGGAGCTGTTTTTT,CASSFSTGELFF
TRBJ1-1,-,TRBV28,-,TGTGCCAGCAGCCGATCGACCAGAGCGAGCACTGAAGCTTTCTTT,CASSRSTRASTEAFF
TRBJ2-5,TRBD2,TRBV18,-,TGTGCCAGCTCAGGGGGGGACCAAGAGACCCAGTACTTC,CASSGGDQETQYF
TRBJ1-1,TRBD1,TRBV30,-,TGTGCCTGGAGGTCACTCGCTCAGGGGGCGCGTACTGAAGCTTTCTTT,CAWRSLAQGARTEAFF
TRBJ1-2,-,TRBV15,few,TGTGCCACCAGCAGAGAACTAGAGTGGAACTATGGCTACACCTTC,CATSRELEWNYGYTF
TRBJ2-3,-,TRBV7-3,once,TGTGCCAGCAGCCCCCAGACACTAGTGGGTGGCGCAGATACGCAGTATTTT,CASSPQTLVGGADTQYF
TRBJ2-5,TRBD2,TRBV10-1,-,TGCGCCAGCCAACACCTCCGGGTCTTCCGGGGGGGGTCCCCTCAAGAGACCCAGTACTTC,CASQHLRVFRGGSPQETQYF
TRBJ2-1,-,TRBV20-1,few,TGCAGTGCTAGATCGGACTTACTATCCTACAATGAGCAGTTCTTC,CSARSDLLSYNEQFF
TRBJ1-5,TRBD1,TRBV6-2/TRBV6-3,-,TGTGCCAGCACCGACCGGGTGACAGGGATCAATCAGCCCCAGCATTTT,CASTDRVTGINQPQHF
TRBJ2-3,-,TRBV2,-,TGTGCCAGCAGCCCCACAGATACGCAGTATTTT,CASSPTDTQYF
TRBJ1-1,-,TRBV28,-,TGTGCCTGCTCCGGACAGACGAACACTGAAGCTTTCTTT,CACSGQTNTEAFF
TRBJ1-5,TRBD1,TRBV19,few,TGTGCCAGTAGTAGCGACAGGGGGCGCGTCAATCAGCCCCAGCATTTT,CASSSDRGRVNQPQHF
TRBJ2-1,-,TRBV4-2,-,TGTGCCAGCAGCCAGGAGGGGACGTTCACCTACAATGAGCAGTTCTTC,CASSQEGTFTYNEQFF
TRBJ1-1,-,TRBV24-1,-,TGTGCCACCAGTGATTCCGCCGTGAACACTGAAGCTTTCTTT,CATSDSAVNTEAFF
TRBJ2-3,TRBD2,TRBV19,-,TGTGCCAGTAGTACGCATTCGATACTAGCGGGAGAGCCGGGTACGCAGTATTTT,CASSTHSILAGEPGTQYF
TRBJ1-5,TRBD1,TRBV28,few,TGTGCCAGCAGTACAACAGGGGTTGGTGGCAATCAGCCCCAGCATTTT,CASSTTGVGGNQPQHF
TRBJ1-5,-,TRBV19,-,TGTGCCAGTAGTATAGGTCCAGACGAGAGGCCCCAGCATTTT,CASSIGPDERPQHF
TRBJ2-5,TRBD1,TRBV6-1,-,TGTGCCAGCGGACTGGGACAGGGGTTGGGAGAGACCCAGTACTTC,CASGLGQGLGETQYF
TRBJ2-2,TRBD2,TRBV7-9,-,TGTGCCAGCAGCTTACCCCCGCTAGCGGGAGTAACCGGGGAGCTGTTTTTT,CASSLPPLAGVTGELFF
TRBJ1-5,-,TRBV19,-,TGTGCCAGTAGTGGTTGGGCCGGGGGCGGAAATCAGCCCCAGCATTTT,CASSGWAGGGNQPQHF
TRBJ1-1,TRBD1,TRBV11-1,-,TGTGCCAGCAGCACGCCCGGGACAGACGGGAACACTGAAGCTTTCTTT,CASSTPGTDGNTEAFF
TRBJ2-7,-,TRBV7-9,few,TGTGCCAGCAGCTTAAGGCAGGGACCCTACGAGCAGTACTTC,CASSLRQGPYEQYF
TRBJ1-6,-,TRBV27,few,TGTGCCAGCAGGGGTGGGGTTAATTCACCCCTCCACTTT,CASRGGVNSPLHF
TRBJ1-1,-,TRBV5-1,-,TGCGCCAGCAGCTCCGGGGCCCTAAGGGCTTTCTTT,CASSSGALRAFF
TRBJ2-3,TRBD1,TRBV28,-,TGTGCCAGCAGTAATGCCGGGACAGCCAACACAGATACGCAGTATTTT,CASSNAGTANTDTQYF